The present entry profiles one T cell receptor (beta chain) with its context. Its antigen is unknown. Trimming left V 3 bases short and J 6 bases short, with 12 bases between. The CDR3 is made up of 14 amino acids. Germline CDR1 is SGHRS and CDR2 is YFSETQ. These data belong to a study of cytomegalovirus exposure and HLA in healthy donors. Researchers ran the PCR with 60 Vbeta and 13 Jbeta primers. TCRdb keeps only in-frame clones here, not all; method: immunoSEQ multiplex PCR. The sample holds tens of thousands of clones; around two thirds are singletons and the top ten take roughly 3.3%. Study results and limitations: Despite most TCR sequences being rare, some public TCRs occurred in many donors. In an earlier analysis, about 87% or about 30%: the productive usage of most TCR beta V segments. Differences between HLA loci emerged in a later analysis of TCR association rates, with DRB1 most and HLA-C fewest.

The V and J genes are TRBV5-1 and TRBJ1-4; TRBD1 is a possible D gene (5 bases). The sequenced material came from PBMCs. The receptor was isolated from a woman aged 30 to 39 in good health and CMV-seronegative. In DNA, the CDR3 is TGCGCCAGCAGCTCCCCGGGGGAGGATGAAAAACTGTTTTTT. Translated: CASSSPGEDEKLFF.